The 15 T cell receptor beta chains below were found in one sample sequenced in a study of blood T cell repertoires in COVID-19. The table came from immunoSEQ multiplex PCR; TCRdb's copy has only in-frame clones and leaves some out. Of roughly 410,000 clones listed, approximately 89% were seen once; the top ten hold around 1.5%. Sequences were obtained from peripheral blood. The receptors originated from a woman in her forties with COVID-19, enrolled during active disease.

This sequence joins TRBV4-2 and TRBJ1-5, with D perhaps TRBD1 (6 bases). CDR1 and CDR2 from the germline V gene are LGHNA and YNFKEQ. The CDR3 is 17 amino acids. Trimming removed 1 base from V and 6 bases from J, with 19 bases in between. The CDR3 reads CASSQASSWGLTQPQHF. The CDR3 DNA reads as TGTGCCAGCAGCCAAGCGTCTTCCTGGGGGCTCACTCAGCCCCAGCATTTT.

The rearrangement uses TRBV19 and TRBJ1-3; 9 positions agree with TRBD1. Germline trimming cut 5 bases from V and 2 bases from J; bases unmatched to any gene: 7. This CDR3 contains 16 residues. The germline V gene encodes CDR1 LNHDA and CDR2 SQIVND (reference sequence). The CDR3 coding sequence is TGTGCCAGTAGTGTCATGGGACAGGGTGCTGGAAACACCATATATTTT. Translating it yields CASSVMGQGAGNTIYF.

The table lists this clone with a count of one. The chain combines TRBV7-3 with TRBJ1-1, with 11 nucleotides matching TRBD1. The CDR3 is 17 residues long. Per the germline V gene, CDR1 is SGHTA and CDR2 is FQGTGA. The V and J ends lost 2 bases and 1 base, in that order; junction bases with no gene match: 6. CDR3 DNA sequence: TGTGCCAGCAGCTTAGAGGGGACAGGGGGTAAGAACACTGAAGCTTTCTTT. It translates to CASSLEGTGGKNTEAFF.

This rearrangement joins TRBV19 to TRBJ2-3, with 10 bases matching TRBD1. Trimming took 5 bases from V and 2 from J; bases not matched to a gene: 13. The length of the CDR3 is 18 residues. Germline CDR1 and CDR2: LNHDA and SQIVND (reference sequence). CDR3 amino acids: CASSARTGGNRITDTQYF. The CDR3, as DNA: TGTGCCAGTAGTGCGCGGACAGGGGGAAACCGGATCACAGATACGCAGTATTTT.

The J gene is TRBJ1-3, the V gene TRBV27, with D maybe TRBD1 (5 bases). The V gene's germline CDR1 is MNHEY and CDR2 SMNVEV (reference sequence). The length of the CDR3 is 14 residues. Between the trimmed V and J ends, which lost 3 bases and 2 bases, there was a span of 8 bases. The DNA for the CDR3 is TGTGCCAGCAGTTTTGGGGCAACTGGAAACACCATATATTTT. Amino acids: CASSFGATGNTIYF.

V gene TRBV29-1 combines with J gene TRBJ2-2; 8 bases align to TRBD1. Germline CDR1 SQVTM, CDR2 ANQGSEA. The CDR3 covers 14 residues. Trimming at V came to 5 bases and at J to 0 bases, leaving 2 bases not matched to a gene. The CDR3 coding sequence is TGCAGCGTTCCGGACAGGGCGAACACCGGGGAGCTGTTTTTT. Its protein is CSVPDRANTGELFF.

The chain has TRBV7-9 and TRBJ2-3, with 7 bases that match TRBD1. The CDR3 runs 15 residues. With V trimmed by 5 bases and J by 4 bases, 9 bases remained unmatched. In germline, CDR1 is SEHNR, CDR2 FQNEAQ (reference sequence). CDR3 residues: CASSPDRAGSDTQYF. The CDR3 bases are TGTGCCAGCAGCCCAGACAGGGCCGGATCAGATACGCAGTATTTT.

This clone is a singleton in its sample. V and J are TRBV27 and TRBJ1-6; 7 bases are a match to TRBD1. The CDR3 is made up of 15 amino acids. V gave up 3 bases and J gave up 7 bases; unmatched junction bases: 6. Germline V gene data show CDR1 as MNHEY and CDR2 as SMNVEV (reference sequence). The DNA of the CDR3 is TGTGCCAGCAGTTTCGGAGGGGGCCGGAATTCACCCCTCCACTTT. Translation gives CASSFGGGRNSPLHF.

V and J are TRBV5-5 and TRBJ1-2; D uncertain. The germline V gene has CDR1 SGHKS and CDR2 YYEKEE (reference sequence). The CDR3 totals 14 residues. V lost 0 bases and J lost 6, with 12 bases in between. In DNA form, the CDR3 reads TGTGCCAGCAGCTTGGGGCCGGGAGTAAATGGCTACACCTTC. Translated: CASSLGPGVNGYTF.

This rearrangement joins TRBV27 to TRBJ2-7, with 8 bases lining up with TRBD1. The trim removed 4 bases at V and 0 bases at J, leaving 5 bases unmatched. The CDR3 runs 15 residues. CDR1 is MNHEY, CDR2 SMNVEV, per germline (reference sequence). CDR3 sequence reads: CASSSGQVYSYEQYF. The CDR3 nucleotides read TGTGCCAGCAGTTCGGGACAGGTTTACTCCTACGAGCAGTACTTC.

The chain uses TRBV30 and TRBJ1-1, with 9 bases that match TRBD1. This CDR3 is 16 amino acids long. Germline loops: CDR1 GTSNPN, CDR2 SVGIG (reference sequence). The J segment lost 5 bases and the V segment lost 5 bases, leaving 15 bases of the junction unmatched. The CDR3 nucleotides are TGTGCCTGGGCGAGGACAGGGGTGGTCGCCTATACTGAAGCTTTCTTT. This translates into CAWARTGVVAYTEAFF.

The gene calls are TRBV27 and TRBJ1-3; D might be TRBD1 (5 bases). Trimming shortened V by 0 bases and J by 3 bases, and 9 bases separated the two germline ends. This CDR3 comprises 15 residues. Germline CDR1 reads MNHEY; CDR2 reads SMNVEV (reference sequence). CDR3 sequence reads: CASSLSRGFGNTIYF. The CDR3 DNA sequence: TGTGCCAGCAGTTTATCGCGGGGCTTTGGAAACACCATATATTTT.

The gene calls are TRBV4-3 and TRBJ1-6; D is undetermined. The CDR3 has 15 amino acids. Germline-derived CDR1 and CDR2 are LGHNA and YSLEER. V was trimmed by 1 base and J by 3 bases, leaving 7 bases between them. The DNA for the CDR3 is TGCGCCAGCAGCCAAGGCTCAGACTATAATTCACCCCTCCACTTT. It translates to CASSQGSDYNSPLHF.

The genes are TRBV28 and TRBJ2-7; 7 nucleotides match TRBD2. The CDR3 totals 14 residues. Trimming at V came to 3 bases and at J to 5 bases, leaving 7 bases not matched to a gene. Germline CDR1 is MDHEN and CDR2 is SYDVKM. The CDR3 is CASSFAGGSNEQYF. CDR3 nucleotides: TGTGCCAGCAGTTTTGCCGGGGGGAGCAACGAGCAGTACTTC.

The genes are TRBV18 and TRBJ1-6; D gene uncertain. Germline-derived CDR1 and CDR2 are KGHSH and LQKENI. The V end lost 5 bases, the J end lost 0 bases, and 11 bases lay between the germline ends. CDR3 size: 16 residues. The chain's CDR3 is CASSVSASSYNSPLHF. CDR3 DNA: TGTGCCAGCTCAGTATCAGCGAGCTCCTATAATTCACCCCTCCACTTT.